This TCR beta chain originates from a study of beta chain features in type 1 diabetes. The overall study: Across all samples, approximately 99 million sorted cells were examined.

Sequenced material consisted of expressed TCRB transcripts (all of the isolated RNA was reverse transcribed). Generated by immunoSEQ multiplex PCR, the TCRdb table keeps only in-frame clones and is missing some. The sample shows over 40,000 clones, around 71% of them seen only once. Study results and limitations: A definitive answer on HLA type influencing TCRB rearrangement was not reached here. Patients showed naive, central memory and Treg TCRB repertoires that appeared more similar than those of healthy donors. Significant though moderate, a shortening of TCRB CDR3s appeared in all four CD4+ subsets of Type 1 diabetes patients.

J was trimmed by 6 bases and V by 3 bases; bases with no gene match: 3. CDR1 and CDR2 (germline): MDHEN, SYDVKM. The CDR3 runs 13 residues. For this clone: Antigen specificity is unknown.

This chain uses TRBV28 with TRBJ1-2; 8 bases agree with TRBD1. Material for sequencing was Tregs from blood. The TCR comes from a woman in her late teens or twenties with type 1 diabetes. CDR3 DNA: TGTGCCAGCAGTTTCCAGGGGGCCCATGGCTACACCTTC. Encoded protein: CASSFQGAHGYTF.